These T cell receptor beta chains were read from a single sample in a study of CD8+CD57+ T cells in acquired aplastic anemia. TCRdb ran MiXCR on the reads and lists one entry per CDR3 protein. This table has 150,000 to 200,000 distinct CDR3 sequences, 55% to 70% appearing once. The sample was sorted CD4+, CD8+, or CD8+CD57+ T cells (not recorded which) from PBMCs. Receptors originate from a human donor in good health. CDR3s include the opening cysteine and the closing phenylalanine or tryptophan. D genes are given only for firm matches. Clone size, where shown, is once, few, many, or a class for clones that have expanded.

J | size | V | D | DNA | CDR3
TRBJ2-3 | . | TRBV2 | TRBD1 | TGTGCCAGCACCCGAACAGGGGTGAGCAATCAGCCCCAGTATTTT | CASTRTGVSNQPQYF
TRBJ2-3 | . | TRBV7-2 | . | TGTGCCAGCAGCTTAGTCGCAGGGACGGGCACAGATACGCAGTATTTT | CASSLVAGTGTDTQYF
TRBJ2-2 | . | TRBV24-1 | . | TGTGCCACCAGTGATCCCGGGACAAACACCGGGGAGCTGTTTTTT | CATSDPGTNTGELFF
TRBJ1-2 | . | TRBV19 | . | TGTGCCAGTAGTAGGTATCGGGGGGCGTCGGATGGCTACACCTTC | CASSRYRGASDGYTF
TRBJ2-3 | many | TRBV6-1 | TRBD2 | TGTGCCAGCAGCGAGGTGGGACTAGCGTTCACAGATACGCAGTATTTT | CASSEVGLAFTDTQYF
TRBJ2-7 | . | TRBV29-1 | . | TGCAGCGTTGAAGAAGTACAGTCGGGCTCCTACGAGCAGTACTTC | CSVEEVQSGSYEQYF
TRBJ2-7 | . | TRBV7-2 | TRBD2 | TGTGCCAGCAGCTTACTTAGCGGGGGGTCCCACGAGCAGTACTTC | CASSLLSGGSHEQYF
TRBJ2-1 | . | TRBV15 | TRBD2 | TGTGCCGCCAGCAGCTTGGGACTAGCGGGAGGAAGCTCCTACAATGAGCAGTTCTTC | CAASSLGLAGGSSYNEQFF
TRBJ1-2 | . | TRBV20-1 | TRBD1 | TGCAGTGCGGGGGACAGGGTGGACTATGGCTACACCTTC | CSAGDRVDYGYTF
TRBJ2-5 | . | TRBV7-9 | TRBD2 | TGTGCCAGCGGCTTAGGTCCTAGCGGGGGTGAGACCCAGTACTTC | CASGLGPSGGETQYF
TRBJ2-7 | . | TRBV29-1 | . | TGCAGCGTTGGAAACACCTTAGGTTACGAGCAGTACTTC | CSVGNTLGYEQYF
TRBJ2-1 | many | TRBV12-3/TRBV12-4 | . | TGTGCCAGCAGTTTAGACGTGATCCGGGGTGAGCAGTTCTTC | CASSLDVIRGEQFF
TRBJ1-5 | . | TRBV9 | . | TGTGCCAGCAGTCCTGCCCTCGGGGCTCCCCAGCATTTT | CASSPALGAPQHF
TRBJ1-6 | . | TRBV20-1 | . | TGCAGTGCTGGCGAAGAGAGCTATAATTCACCCCTCCACTTT | CSAGEESYNSPLHF
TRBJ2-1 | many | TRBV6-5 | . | TGTGCCAGCAGCCCGGGTCCCATTTATGAGCAGTTCTTC | CASSPGPIYEQFF
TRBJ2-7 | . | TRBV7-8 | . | TGTGCCAGCAGCTCCGCCTGGGCGTGGGAGCAGTACTTC | CASSSAWAWEQYF
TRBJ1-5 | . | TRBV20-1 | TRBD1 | TGCAGTGCTGGACCTACAGGGGGCCCGGAGCCCCAGCATTTT | CSAGPTGGPEPQHF
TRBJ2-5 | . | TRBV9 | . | TGTGCCAGCAGCGGTGGTGACGTCGCAGAGACCCAGTACTTC | CASSGGDVAETQYF
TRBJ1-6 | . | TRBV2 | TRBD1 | TGTGCCAGCAGGACAGGGACCTATAATTCACCCCTCCACTTT | CASRTGTYNSPLHF
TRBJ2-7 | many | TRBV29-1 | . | TGCAGCGTTGGTCTTGGGATGGGCTACGAGCAGTACTTC | CSVGLGMGYEQYF
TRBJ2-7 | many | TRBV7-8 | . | TGTGCCAGCAGCTTAGCCCGACAGGGAGGGTTAGGAGACGGAGAGGGGTCGTACTCCTACGAGCAGTACTTC | CASSLARQGGLGDGEGSYSYEQYF
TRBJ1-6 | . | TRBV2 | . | TGTGCCAGCAGTGGACAGGTCCGTTCACCCCTCCACTTT | CASSGQVRSPLHF
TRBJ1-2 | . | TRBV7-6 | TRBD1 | TGTGCCAGCAGCCCCTGGACAGGGGCCGACTATGGCTACACCTTC | CASSPWTGADYGYTF
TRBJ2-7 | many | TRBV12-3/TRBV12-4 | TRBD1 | TGTGCCAGCAGTCCTTGGGTGGGACAGGGGGCGCTTGATAACGAGCAGTACTTC | CASSPWVGQGALDNEQYF
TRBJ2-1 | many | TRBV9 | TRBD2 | TGTGCCAGCAGCGTAGGCGGGAGGGGGGATGAGCAGTTCTTC | CASSVGGRGDEQFF
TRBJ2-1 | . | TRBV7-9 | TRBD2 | TGTGCCAGCATTGGGAGGGTCCTTAAGGATGAGCAGTTCTTC | CASIGRVLKDEQFF
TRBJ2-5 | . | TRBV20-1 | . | TGCAGTGCTATTTGGACACCAGTGGGGACCCAGTACTTC | CSAIWTPVGTQYF
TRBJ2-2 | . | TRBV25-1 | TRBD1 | TGTGCCAGCAGTGATCCGGGACAGGGGGCCACCGGGGAGCTGTTTTTT | CASSDPGQGATGELFF
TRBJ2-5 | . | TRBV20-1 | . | TGCAGTGCTACGGGTGGGGGTGGAGAGACCCAGTACTTC | CSATGGGGETQYF
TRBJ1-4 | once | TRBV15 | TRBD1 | TGTGCCACCAGCATTAGGACAGGGACCACGGGAAAACTGTTTTTT | CATSIRTGTTGKLFF
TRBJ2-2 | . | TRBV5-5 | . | TGTGCCAGCAGCTTGAGGGCGGCCGGGGAGCTGTTTTTT | CASSLRAAGELFF
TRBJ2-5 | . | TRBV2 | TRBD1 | TGTGCCAGCAGGCCCAAACAGGGGGCGCGGTCCAGGGAGACCCAGTACTTC | CASRPKQGARSRETQYF
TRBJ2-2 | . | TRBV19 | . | TGTGCCAGTAAGACAGCCGGGGAGCTGTTTTTT | CASKTAGELFF
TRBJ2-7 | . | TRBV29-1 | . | TGCAGCGTACTACAGGAGGGGAAATACGAGCAGTACTTC | CSVLQEGKYEQYF
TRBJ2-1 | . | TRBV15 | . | TGTGCCACCAGCAGTGCTAGCGACGGGCTCAATGAGCAGTTCTTC | CATSSASDGLNEQFF
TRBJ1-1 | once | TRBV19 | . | TGTGCCAGTAGTATGGGTCATTCCATGAACACTGAAGCTTTCTTT | CASSMGHSMNTEAFF
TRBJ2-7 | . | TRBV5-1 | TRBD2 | TGCGCCAGCAGCTTGGGACTAGCAGCCGAGCAGTACTTC | CASSLGLAAEQYF
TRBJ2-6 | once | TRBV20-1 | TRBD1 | TGCAGTGCTAGAGATAGAGTGGGGACAGGGACATCTGGGGCCAACGTCCTGACTTTC | CSARDRVGTGTSGANVLTF
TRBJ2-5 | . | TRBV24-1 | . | TGTGCCACCAGTGACCGACACCCTTCGGCCCTCCAAGAGACCCAGTACTTC | CATSDRHPSALQETQYF
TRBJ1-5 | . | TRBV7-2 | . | TGTGCCAGCAGCAAGGGTGTGCAGCCCCAGCATTTT | CASSKGVQPQHF
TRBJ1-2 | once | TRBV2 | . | TGTGCCAGCAGTGAAGCGGTCTATGGCTACACCTTC | CASSEAVYGYTF
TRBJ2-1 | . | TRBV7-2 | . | TGTGCCAGCAGCTTAGCAGGCAGGGGCTACAATGAGCAGTTCTTC | CASSLAGRGYNEQFF